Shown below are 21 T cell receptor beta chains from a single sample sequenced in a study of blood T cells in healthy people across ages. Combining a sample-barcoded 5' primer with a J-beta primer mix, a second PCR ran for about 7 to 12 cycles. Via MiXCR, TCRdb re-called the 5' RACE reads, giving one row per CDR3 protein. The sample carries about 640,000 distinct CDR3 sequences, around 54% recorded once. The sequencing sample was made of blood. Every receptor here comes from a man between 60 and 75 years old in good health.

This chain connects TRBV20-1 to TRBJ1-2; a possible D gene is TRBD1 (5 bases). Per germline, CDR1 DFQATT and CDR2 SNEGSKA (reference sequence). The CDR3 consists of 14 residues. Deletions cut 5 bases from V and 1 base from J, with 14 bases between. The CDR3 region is CSAARGNFNYGYTF. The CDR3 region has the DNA TGCAGTGCTGCTCGGGGGAACTTTAACTATGGCTACACCTTC.

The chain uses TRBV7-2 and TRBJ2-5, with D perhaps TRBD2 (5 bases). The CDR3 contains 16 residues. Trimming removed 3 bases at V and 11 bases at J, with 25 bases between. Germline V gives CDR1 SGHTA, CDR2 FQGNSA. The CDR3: CASSLRGGPGNNEQYF. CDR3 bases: TGTGCCAGCAGCTTGAGAGGAGGACCTGGGAATAATGAGCAGTACTTC.

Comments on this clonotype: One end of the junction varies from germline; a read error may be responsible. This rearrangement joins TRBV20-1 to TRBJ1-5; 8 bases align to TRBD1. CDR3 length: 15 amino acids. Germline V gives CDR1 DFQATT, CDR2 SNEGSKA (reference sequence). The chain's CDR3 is CSAVDRGWGNQRQHF. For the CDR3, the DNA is TGCAGTGCAGTCGACAGGGGATGGGGCAATCAGCGCCAGCATTTT.

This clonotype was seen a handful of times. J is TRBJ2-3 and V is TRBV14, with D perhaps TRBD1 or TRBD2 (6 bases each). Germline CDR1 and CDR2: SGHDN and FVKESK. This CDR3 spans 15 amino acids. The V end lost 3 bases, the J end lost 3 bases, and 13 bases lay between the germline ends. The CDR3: CASSQVGGGTDTQYF. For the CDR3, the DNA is TGTGCCAGCAGCCAGGTCGGGGGCGGAACAGATACGCAGTATTTT.

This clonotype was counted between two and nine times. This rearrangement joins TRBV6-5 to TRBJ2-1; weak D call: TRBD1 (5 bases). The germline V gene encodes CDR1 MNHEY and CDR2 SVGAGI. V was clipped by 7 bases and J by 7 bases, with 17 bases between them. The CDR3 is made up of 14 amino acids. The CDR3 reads CASITGLRKNEQFF. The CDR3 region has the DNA TGTGCCAGCATCACAGGCCTACGAAAGAATGAGCAGTTCTTC.

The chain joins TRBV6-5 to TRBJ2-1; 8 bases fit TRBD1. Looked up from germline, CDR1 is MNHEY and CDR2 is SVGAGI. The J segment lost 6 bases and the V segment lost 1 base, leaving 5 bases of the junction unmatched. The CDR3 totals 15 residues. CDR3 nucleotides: TGTGCCAGCAGTTACTGGGGACAGGAGGGCAATGAGCAGTTCTTC. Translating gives CASSYWGQEGNEQFF.

Here the CDR3 reads CSVELLEKLFF. The CDR3 region has the DNA TGCAGCGTTGAACTGCTCGAAAAACTGTTTTTT. This chain connects TRBV29-1 to TRBJ1-4; no firm D call. V dropped 2 bases and J dropped 8 bases, with 6 bases sitting between them. The V gene's germline CDR1 is SQVTM and CDR2 ANQGSEA. The CDR3 covers 11 residues.

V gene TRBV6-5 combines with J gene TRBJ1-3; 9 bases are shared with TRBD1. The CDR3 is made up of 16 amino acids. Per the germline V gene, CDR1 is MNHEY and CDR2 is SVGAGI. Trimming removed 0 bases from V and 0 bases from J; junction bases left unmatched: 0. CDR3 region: CASSYSGQGSGNTIYF. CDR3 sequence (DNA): TGTGCCAGCAGTTACTCGGGACAGGGCTCTGGAAACACCATATATTTT.

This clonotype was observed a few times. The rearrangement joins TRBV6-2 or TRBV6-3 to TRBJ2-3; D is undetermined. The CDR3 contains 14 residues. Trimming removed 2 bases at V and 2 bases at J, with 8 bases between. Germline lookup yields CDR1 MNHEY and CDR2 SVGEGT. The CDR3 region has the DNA TGTGCCAGCAGTTACGGGGTACTCACAGATACGCAGTATTTT. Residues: CASSYGVLTDTQYF.

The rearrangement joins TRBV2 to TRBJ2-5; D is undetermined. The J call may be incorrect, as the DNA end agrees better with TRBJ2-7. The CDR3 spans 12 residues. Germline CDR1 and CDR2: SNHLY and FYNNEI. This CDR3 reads CASSEDGYEQYF. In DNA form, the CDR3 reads TGTGCCAGCAGTGAAGATGGGTACGAGCAGTACTTC.

CDR3 sequence: CASSRQDNQPQHF. CDR3 sequence (DNA): TGTGCCAGCAGTAGACAGGATAATCAGCCCCAGCATTTT. The chain couples TRBV6-2 or TRBV6-3 to TRBJ1-5; possibly TRBD1 for D (6 bases). The CDR3 has 13 amino acids. The germline V and J ends were trimmed by 5 bases and 4 bases, with 9 bases remaining between them. In germline, CDR1 is MNHEY, CDR2 SVGEGT.

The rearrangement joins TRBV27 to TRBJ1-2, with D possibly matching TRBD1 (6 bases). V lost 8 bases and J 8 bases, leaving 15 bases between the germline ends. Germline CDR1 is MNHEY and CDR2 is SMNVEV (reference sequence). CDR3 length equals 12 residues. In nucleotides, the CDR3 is TGTGCCAGCTCTACAGGGTTTCGAGGCTACACCTTC. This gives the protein CASSTGFRGYTF.

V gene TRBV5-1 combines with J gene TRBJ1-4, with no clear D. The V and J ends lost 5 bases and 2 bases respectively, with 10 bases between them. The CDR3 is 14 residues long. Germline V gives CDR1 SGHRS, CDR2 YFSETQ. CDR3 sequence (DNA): TGCGCCAGCAGGGACGGCCCTACTAATGAAAAACTGTTTTTT. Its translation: CASRDGPTNEKLFF.

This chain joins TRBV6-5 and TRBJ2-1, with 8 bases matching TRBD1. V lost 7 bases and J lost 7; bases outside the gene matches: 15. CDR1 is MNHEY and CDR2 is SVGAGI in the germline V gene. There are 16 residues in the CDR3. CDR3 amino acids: CASTFSGRGRRNEQFF. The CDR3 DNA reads TGTGCCAGCACTTTCTCGGGCAGGGGGCGCAGAAATGAGCAGTTCTTC.

Here the CDR3 DNA reads TGTGCCAGCAGCGGAGCGGGGATCTACGAGCAGTACTTC. This encodes CASSGAGIYEQYF. The genes are TRBV2 and TRBJ2-7; TRBD2 matches at 7 bases. The J segment lost 3 bases and the V segment lost 6 bases, leaving 5 bases of the junction unmatched. CDR3 length: 13 residues. The germline V gene has CDR1 SNHLY and CDR2 FYNNEI.

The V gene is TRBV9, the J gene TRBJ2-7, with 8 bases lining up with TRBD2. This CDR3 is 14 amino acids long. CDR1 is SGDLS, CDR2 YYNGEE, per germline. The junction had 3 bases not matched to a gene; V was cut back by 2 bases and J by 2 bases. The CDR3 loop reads CASSVGLGAYEQYF. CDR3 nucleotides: TGTGCCAGCAGCGTGGGACTAGGAGCCTACGAGCAGTACTTC. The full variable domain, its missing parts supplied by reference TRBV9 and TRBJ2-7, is DSGVTQTPKHLITATGQRVTLRCSPRSGDLSVYWYQQSLDQGLQFLIQYYNGEERAKGNILERFSAQQFPDLHSELNLSSLELGDSALYFCASSVGLGAYEQYFGPGTRLTVT.

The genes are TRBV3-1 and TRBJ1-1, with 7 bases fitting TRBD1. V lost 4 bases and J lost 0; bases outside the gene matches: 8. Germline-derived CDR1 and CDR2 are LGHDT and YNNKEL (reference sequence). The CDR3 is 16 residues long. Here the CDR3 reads CASSPPTGLVNTEAFF. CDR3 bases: TGTGCCAGCAGCCCTCCGACAGGGCTGGTGAACACTGAAGCTTTCTTT.

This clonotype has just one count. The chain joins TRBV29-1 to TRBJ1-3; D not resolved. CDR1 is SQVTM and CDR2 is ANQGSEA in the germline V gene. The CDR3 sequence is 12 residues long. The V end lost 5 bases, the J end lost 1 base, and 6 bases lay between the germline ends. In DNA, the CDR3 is TGCAGCGTTCCCGGGTCTGGAAACACCATATATTTT. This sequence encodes CSVPGSGNTIYF.

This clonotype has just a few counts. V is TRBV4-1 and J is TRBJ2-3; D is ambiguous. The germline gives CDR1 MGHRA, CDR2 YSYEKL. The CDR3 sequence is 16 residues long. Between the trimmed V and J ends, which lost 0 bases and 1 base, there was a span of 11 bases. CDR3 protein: CASSQDQQTRTDTQYF. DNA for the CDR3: TGCGCCAGCAGCCAAGATCAACAGACCCGCACAGATACGCAGTATTTT.

The CDR3 loop is CASTPDSPRGYTF. CDR3 DNA sequence: TGTGCCAGCACTCCGGACAGCCCGAGGGGCTACACCTTC. The gene calls are TRBV6-1 and TRBJ1-2; tentatively, D is TRBD1 (6 bases). Trimming stripped 7 bases from V and 8 bases from J, with 17 bases between. The V gene's germline CDR1 is MNHNS and CDR2 SASEGT. The CDR3 loop spans 13 amino acids.

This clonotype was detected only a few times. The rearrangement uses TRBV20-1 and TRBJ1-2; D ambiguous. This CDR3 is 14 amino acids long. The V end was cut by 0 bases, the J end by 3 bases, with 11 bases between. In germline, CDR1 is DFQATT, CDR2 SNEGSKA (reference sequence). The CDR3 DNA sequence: TGCAGTGCTAGAGAAGCCGGACGGGACTATGGCTACACCTTC. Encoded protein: CSAREAGRDYGYTF.